A single sample gave rise to the 23 T cell receptor beta chains below, sequenced in a study of cytotoxic CD8 clonotypes in ibrutinib-treated CLL. Sequencing used immunoSEQ multiplex PCR; TCRdb keeps in-frame clones, though not all of them. The data hold some 150,000 clones, with 79% observed a single time. This material consisted of PBMCs, taken after 12 months of ibrutinib treatment. The source of these receptors is a human donor with chronic lymphocytic leukemia.

The chain links TRBV6-1 to TRBJ1-2; weak D call: TRBD1 (5 bases). The CDR3 is 16 amino acids. Trimming shortened V by 1 base and J by 2 bases, and 14 bases separated the two germline ends. Germline CDR1 reads MNHNS; CDR2 reads SASEGT. CDR3 loop: CASSEGKGLANYGYTF. The CDR3 DNA reads TGTGCCAGCAGTGAAGGCAAGGGACTGGCAAACTATGGCTACACCTTC.

This chain uses TRBV27 with TRBJ2-7; D unresolved. The V end lost 0 bases, the J end lost 2 bases, and 11 bases lay between the germline ends. Per the germline V gene, CDR1 is MNHEY and CDR2 is SMNVEV (reference sequence). The CDR3 has 15 amino acids. The chain's CDR3 is CASSLSVGITYEQYF. The CDR3 bases are TGTGCCAGCAGTTTATCCGTAGGGATCACCTACGAGCAGTACTTC.

The chain is built from TRBV30 and TRBJ1-5; possible D gene TRBD1, 5 bases. The CDR3 is 13 amino acids. V was cut by 3 bases and J by 11 bases, with 17 bases left in between. CDR1 and CDR2 (germline): GTSNPN, SVGIG (reference sequence). CDR3 sequence reads: CAWSDLSRGSQHF. For the CDR3, the DNA is TGTGCCTGGAGCGACCTAAGCCGGGGGTCCCAGCATTTT.

This rearrangement joins TRBV5-1 to TRBJ2-3; tentatively, D is TRBD1 or TRBD2 (6 bases each). The CDR3 loop spans 15 amino acids. V lost 1 base to trimming and J lost 8 bases, with 17 bases between them. Germline V gives CDR1 SGHRS, CDR2 YFSETQ. The CDR3 DNA reads as TGCGCCAGCAGCTTGATTGTCGGGGGCGACGGTACGCAGTATTTT. Translation gives CASSLIVGGDGTQYF.

CDR3 sequence (DNA): TGCGCCAGCAATTGGGGGACCGGGACTAGCGGCGTGCAGTACTTC. This gives the protein CASNWGTGTSGVQYF. The J gene is TRBJ2-7, the V gene TRBV5-1, with 11 bases identical to TRBD2. Losses at the gene ends were 6 bases for V and 9 bases for J; bases not matched to a gene: 14. There are 15 residues in the CDR3. Per germline, CDR1 SGHRS and CDR2 YFSETQ.

This clone was counted ten times or more. V usage is TRBV11-1 and J usage is TRBJ2-3; perhaps TRBD2 as D (5 bases). This CDR3 is built from 16 residues. Germline assignment: CDR1 SGHAT and CDR2 FQDESV (reference sequence). Trimming removed 5 bases at V and 2 bases at J, with 17 bases between. CDR3 coding DNA: TGTGCCAGCAGCCCTTCCACAACGGGGATCACAGATACGCAGTATTTT. This gives the protein CASSPSTTGITDTQYF.

J is TRBJ1-6 and V is TRBV30; no definite D call. Germline values: CDR1 GTSNPN, CDR2 SVGIG (reference sequence). Trimming stripped 0 bases from V and 1 base from J, with 7 bases between. This CDR3 is built from 15 residues. As DNA, the CDR3 is TGTGCCTGGAGTGTTAAGAAGTCCTATAATTCACCCCTCCACTTT. This translates into CAWSVKKSYNSPLHF.

This chain uses TRBV7-2 with TRBJ2-2; D is unresolved. Germline V lookup: CDR1 SGHTA, CDR2 FQGNSA. The CDR3 runs 13 residues. Between the trimmed V and J ends, which lost 2 bases and 4 bases, there was a span of 5 bases. For the CDR3, the DNA is TGTGCCAGCAGCTTATCGATCACCGGGGAGCTGTTTTTT. Translated, it gives CASSLSITGELFF.

The V gene is TRBV7-2, the J gene TRBJ2-7, with D uncertain. V lost 5 bases and J 3 bases, leaving 5 bases between the germline ends. Per germline, CDR1 SGHTA and CDR2 FQGNSA. There are 11 residues in the CDR3. For the CDR3, the DNA is TGTGCCAGCAGCCCGTACTACGAGCAGTACTTC. The encoded protein is CASSPYYEQYF.

The chain joins TRBV15 to TRBJ1-1, with 7 bases aligning to TRBD1. The CDR3 sequence is 14 residues long. Germline V lookup: CDR1 LNHNV, CDR2 YYDKDF (reference sequence). V lost 6 bases and J lost 8; bases outside the gene matches: 12. CDR3 in amino acids: CATRPGQDRGEAFF. CDR3 DNA sequence: TGTGCCACCAGACCAGGACAGGACAGAGGAGAAGCTTTCTTT.

The CDR3 here is CASSYSASGRAGEQYF. The CDR3 nucleotides read TGTGCCAGCAGTTACTCGGCTAGCGGGAGGGCCGGCGAGCAGTACTTC. J is TRBJ2-7 and V is TRBV6-5, with TRBD2 matching 12 bases. The CDR3 length is 16 residues. Looked up from germline, CDR1 is MNHEY and CDR2 is SVGAGI. V was clipped by 0 bases and J by 6 bases; unmatched bases: 6.

This clone was detected only once. The chain recombines TRBV7-8 with TRBJ1-1; TRBD1 is a possible D gene (6 bases). Trimming took off 5 bases at V and 0 bases at J, with 19 bases between the two ends. The CDR3 is 17 residues long. Germline values: CDR1 SGHVS, CDR2 FQNEAQ. In DNA, the CDR3 is TGTGCCAGCAGCCCGTTTCGGAGGGGGGCAGTGAACACTGAAGCTTTCTTT. Its translation is CASSPFRRGAVNTEAFF. The variable domain in full, completed from reference TRBV7-8 and TRBJ1-1, reads GAGVSQSPRYKVAKRGQDVALRCDPISGHVSLFWYQQALGQGPEFLTYFQNEAQLDKSGLPSDRFFAERPEGSVSTLKIQRTQQEDSAVYLCASSPFRRGAVNTEAFFGQGTRLTVV.

V usage is TRBV7-7 and J usage is TRBJ2-7; D not resolved. Germline V gene data show CDR1 as SSHAT and CDR2 as FNYEAQ (reference sequence). CDR3 length: 16 residues. Between the trimmed V and J ends, which lost 6 bases and 0 bases, there was a span of 18 bases. Here the CDR3 DNA reads TGTGCCAGCAGTCCAACTACAGCTGTAAGCTCCTACGAGCAGTACTTC. It specifies CASSPTTAVSSYEQYF.

The rearrangement joins TRBV10-3 to TRBJ2-1; D remains unclear. Trimming took off 4 bases at V and 6 bases at J, with 10 bases between the two ends. Germline V lookup: CDR1 ENHRY, CDR2 SYGVKD. The CDR3 is made up of 13 amino acids. CDR3 nucleotides: TGTGCCATCAGTGTGTCCTCCCCCAATGAGCAGTTCTTC. Translating gives CAISVSSPNEQFF.

The rearrangement uses TRBV7-7 and TRBJ2-2, with D perhaps TRBD2 (6 bases). Per germline, CDR1 SSHAT and CDR2 FNYEAQ (reference sequence). V gave up 0 bases and J gave up 8 bases, with 7 bases separating them. The CDR3 covers 13 residues. The DNA of the CDR3 is TGTGCCAGCAGCTTAGCCGGGGGAGGGGAGCTGTTTTTT. It specifies CASSLAGGGELFF.

This chain links TRBV5-1 with TRBJ1-1; TRBD1 matches at 7 bases. This CDR3 is 15 amino acids long. CDR1 is SGHRS and CDR2 is YFSETQ in the germline V gene. The V gene end was trimmed by 4 bases and the J gene end by 1 base; junction bases not matched to a gene: 7. Here the CDR3 DNA reads TGCGCCAGCAGCCCGGTCGCAGGGGGGAACACTGAAGCTTTCTTT. Protein product: CASSPVAGGNTEAFF.

As for this clone: Other DNA sequences in the sample encode the same CDR3. The CDR3 DNA is TGTGCCAGCAGTTACTCTCGGGGGCTGGGGCAGCCCCAGCATTTT. It yields the protein CASSYSRGLGQPQHF. This chain joins TRBV6-5 and TRBJ1-5; possibly TRBD1 for D (6 bases). Trimming removed 0 bases at V and 7 bases at J, with 13 bases between. The CDR3 is 15 amino acids. Germline assignment: CDR1 MNHEY and CDR2 SVGAGI.

This clone showed up just a few times. The chain is built from TRBV4-3 and TRBJ2-1; no reliable D call. Per the germline V gene, CDR1 is LGHNA and CDR2 is YSLEER. The CDR3 consists of 16 residues. Between the trimmed V and J ends, which lost 1 base and 0 bases, there was a span of 10 bases. In DNA form, the CDR3 reads TGCGCCAGCAGCCAAGGTCGGTCCACCTCCTACAATGAGCAGTTCTTC. Its translation: CASSQGRSTSYNEQFF.

The chain links TRBV15 to TRBJ2-6; D is unclear. Germline V gene data show CDR1 as LNHNV and CDR2 as YYDKDF (reference sequence). V was trimmed by 5 bases and J by 0 bases, leaving 11 bases between them. The CDR3 is 16 amino acids. For the CDR3, the DNA is TGTGCCACCAGCTCCGTCTTTAGCTCTGGGGCCAACGTCCTGACTTTC. Its translation: CATSSVFSSGANVLTF.

CDR3 region: CASSRLADSYNEQFF. CDR3 DNA sequence: TGCGCCAGCAGCCGTCTAGCGGACTCCTACAATGAGCAGTTCTTC. J is TRBJ2-1 and V is TRBV4-1; 7 bases match TRBD2. V was clipped by 4 bases and J by 0 bases; unmatched bases: 3. The CDR3 sequence is 15 residues long. Germline CDR1 is MGHRA and CDR2 is YSYEKL.

This chain joins TRBV28 and TRBJ2-2; 7 positions match TRBD2. Per germline, CDR1 MDHEN and CDR2 SYDVKM. CDR3 size: 15 residues. The ends lost 3 bases at V and 2 bases at J; junction bases unmatched: 3. CDR3 in DNA: TGTGCCAGCAGTTTTTTAGCGGGTAACACCGGGGAGCTGTTTTTT. It specifies CASSFLAGNTGELFF.

The rearrangement links TRBV7-6 to TRBJ1-1; no firm D call. The CDR3 consists of 13 residues. The germline CDR1 and CDR2 sequences are SGHVS and FNYEAQ. V was shortened by 1 base and J by 5 bases, with 8 bases between the two germline ends. The CDR3 DNA reads TGTGCCAGCAGCTTAGGGGCCGGTACTGAAGCTTTCTTT. It translates to CASSLGAGTEAFF.

J is TRBJ2-7 and V is TRBV5-1; 10 bases map to TRBD1. The V segment lost 2 bases and the J segment 3 bases; nucleotides outside the gene matches: 5. The CDR3 runs 15 residues. Germline CDR1 and CDR2: SGHRS and YFSETQ. CDR3 DNA sequence: TGCGCCAGCAGCTTTCTGGGACAGGGGTTCTACGAGCAGTACTTC. Protein product: CASSFLGQGFYEQYF.